This T cell receptor beta chain was documented in a study of blood T cell repertoires in COVID-19. Study summary: Donors in the United States, Italy and Spain gave samples during acute or convalescent COVID-19. The cDNA or gDNA used as material had been derived from T cells, B-cell-depleted T cells, or PBMCs.

In the study's own analysis: Amplification with reference gene primers provided the estimates of nucleated cell counts. Repertoires were generated with immunoSEQ multiplex PCR, while TCRdb's copy carries only in-frame clones and drops some. From that table come the V and J calls and clone size; the DNA was used to work out D and trimming. The profile shows approximately 220,000 clones, around 83% of them singletons. The CDR3 runs to 16 residues. The V segment lost 0 bases and the J segment 6 bases; nucleotides outside the gene matches: 4. CDR1 and CDR2 from the germline V gene are SGHTA and FQGNSA. This TCR came from a woman in her forties or fifties with acute or convalescent COVID-19. Source material: peripheral blood. The gene calls are TRBV7-2 and TRBJ2-7, with 14 nucleotides matching TRBD2. CDR3 coding DNA: TGTGCCAGCAGCTTAGCGGGACTAGCGGGAGTAGGCGAGCAGTACTTC. As protein: CASSLAGLAGVGEQYF.